The 14 T cell receptor beta chains below all came from one sample that was sequenced in a study of blood T cell repertoires in COVID-19. Assay: immunoSEQ multiplex PCR; the TCRdb copy retains only in-frame clones and omits some. The sample holds approximately 350,000 clones, 85% to 90% seen once. Source material: peripheral blood. The receptors were sampled from a woman in her 70s with COVID-19, enrolled during active disease.

The chain combines TRBV5-4 with TRBJ2-4; the match to TRBD1 covers 8 bases. Per the germline V gene, CDR1 is SGHNT and CDR2 is YYREEE (reference sequence). The CDR3 sequence is 14 residues long. J lost 5 bases, V lost 6 bases, and 7 bases had no gene match. CDR3 sequence reads: CASTNQQGENIQYF. The DNA for the CDR3 is TGTGCCAGCACCAATCAACAGGGGGAAAACATTCAGTACTTC.

V usage is TRBV24-1 and J usage is TRBJ1-2; 11 nucleotides line up with TRBD1. J was trimmed by 6 bases and V by 4 bases; bases with no gene match: 6. The CDR3 spans 15 residues. Germline values: CDR1 KGHDR, CDR2 SFDVKD. This CDR3 reads CATSEPGQGGDGYTF. CDR3 coding DNA: TGTGCCACCAGTGAGCCGGGACAGGGGGGCGATGGCTACACCTTC.

The chain combines TRBV5-1 with TRBJ1-6; D unclear. CDR3 length: 15 residues. Deletions cut 4 bases from V and 7 bases from J, with 15 bases between. Germline V gene lookup returns CDR1 SGHRS and CDR2 YFSETQ. The CDR3 DNA is TGCGCCAGCAGCCCCAGTCGGGGTTTAAATTCACCCCTCCACTTT. It translates to CASSPSRGLNSPLHF.

CDR3 loop: CASSTSLISGGTEAFF. CDR3 in DNA: TGTGCCAGCAGCACATCCCTCATATCGGGGGGCACTGAAGCTTTCTTT. The gene calls are TRBV6-6 and TRBJ1-1; a possible D gene is TRBD1 (5 bases). V was pared by 6 bases and J by 4 bases, with 21 bases between. This CDR3 has 16 residues. The germline V gene has CDR1 MNHNY and CDR2 SVGAGI (reference sequence).

This clone has just one count. The genes are TRBV5-4 and TRBJ1-4, with 8 bases aligning to TRBD1. Germline lookup yields CDR1 SGHNT and CDR2 YYREEE (reference sequence). The V and J ends lost 4 bases and 8 bases, in that order; junction bases with no gene match: 7. The CDR3 has 14 amino acids. The CDR3 spells CASSPKQGDEKLFF. CDR3 nucleotides: TGTGCCAGCAGCCCGAAACAGGGGGACGAAAAACTGTTTTTT. Filled out from reference TRBV5-4 and TRBJ1-4, the complete variable domain reads ETGVTQSPTHLIKTRGQQVTLRCSSQSGHNTVSWYQQALGQGPQFIFQYYREEENGRGNFPPRFSGLQFPNYSSELNVNALELDDSALYLCASSPKQGDEKLFFGSGTQLSVL.

This clone is a singleton in its sample. The chain uses TRBV7-2 and TRBJ2-1; no clear D. The germline V gene has CDR1 SGHTA and CDR2 FQGNSA. Trimming removed 0 bases at V and 5 bases at J, with 5 bases between. CDR3 length equals 13 residues. CDR3 DNA sequence: TGTGCCAGCAGCTTAGCGAGCAACAATGAGCAGTTCTTC. Translation: CASSLASNNEQFF.

The genes are TRBV7-8 and TRBJ1-2; 11 bases fit TRBD1. V gave up 10 bases and J gave up 7 bases; unmatched junction bases: 8. The CDR3 is made up of 13 amino acids. CDR1 is SGHVS and CDR2 is FQNEAQ in the germline V gene. CDR3 bases: TGTGCCACCGGAAGGACAGGGGGCTTTGGCTACACCTTC. Translation: CATGRTGGFGYTF.

The chain is built from TRBV6-6 and TRBJ1-2; D perhaps matches TRBD1 (5 bases). This CDR3 comprises 14 residues. V lost 5 bases to trimming and J lost 2 bases, with 12 bases between them. The germline V gene encodes CDR1 MNHNY and CDR2 SVGAGI (reference sequence). The CDR3 spells CASSEAEGNYGYTF. The CDR3 nucleotides are TGTGCCAGCAGTGAGGCGGAGGGGAACTATGGCTACACCTTC.

The V gene is TRBV5-6, the J gene TRBJ2-1; 7 nucleotides agree with TRBD2. The J segment lost 7 bases and the V segment lost 2 bases, leaving 12 bases of the junction unmatched. Germline V gene data show CDR1 as SGHDT and CDR2 as YYEEEE. The CDR3 totals 16 residues. CDR3 nucleotides: TGTGCCAGCAGCTTCGCTAGCGGCGACTCGGGGAATGAGCAGTTCTTC. Translated, it gives CASSFASGDSGNEQFF.

CDR3 sequence: CASSSRQGGSNEKLFF. CDR3 nucleotide sequence: TGTGCCAGCAGCTCCCGACAGGGTGGGAGTAATGAAAAACTGTTTTTT. V usage is TRBV5-4 and J usage is TRBJ1-4; 7 bases match TRBD1. CDR1 SGHNT and CDR2 YYREEE come from the germline V gene (reference sequence). CDR3 length: 16 amino acids. Trimming removed 3 bases from V and 4 bases from J; junction bases left unmatched: 9.

A word on this clone: In the same sample, other DNA sequences code for this CDR3. V is TRBV5-1 and J is TRBJ2-7, with TRBD1 matching over 8 bases. V was pared by 3 bases and J by 2 bases, with 4 bases of the junction left unmatched. Germline V lookup: CDR1 SGHRS, CDR2 YFSETQ. The CDR3 is 14 residues long. CDR3 bases: TGCGCCAGCAGCTCGGGACAGGAGACCTACGAGCAGTACTTC. It encodes CASSSGQETYEQYF.

V usage is TRBV7-2 and J usage is TRBJ1-4, with 10 bases fitting TRBD1. The CDR3 is 15 amino acids. Germline CDR1 is SGHTA and CDR2 is FQGNSA. The V segment lost 5 bases and the J segment 5 bases; nucleotides outside the gene matches: 5. The CDR3 region is CASSERQGANEKLFF. The CDR3 nucleotides are TGTGCCAGCAGCGAGAGACAGGGGGCCAATGAAAAACTGTTTTTT.

The V and J genes are TRBV18 and TRBJ1-1; maybe TRBD1 (5 bases). This CDR3 region has 17 residues. V was trimmed by 3 bases and J by 0 bases, leaving 17 bases between them. From germline, CDR1 is KGHSH and CDR2 LQKENI. The CDR3, as DNA: TGTGCCAGCTCACCCCTTCTACAGGTTCCGATGAACACTGAAGCTTTCTTT. Translating gives CASSPLLQVPMNTEAFF.

This clone was seen a handful of times. The chain couples TRBV7-3 to TRBJ2-7; 8 nucleotides line up with TRBD1. The V segment lost 5 bases and the J segment 3 bases; nucleotides outside the gene matches: 3. The CDR3 loop spans 13 amino acids. CDR1 and CDR2 from the germline V gene are SGHTA and FQGTGA. The CDR3, as DNA: TGTGCCAGCAGCCCGGACAGGGACTACGAGCAGTACTTC. Translated: CASSPDRDYEQYF.